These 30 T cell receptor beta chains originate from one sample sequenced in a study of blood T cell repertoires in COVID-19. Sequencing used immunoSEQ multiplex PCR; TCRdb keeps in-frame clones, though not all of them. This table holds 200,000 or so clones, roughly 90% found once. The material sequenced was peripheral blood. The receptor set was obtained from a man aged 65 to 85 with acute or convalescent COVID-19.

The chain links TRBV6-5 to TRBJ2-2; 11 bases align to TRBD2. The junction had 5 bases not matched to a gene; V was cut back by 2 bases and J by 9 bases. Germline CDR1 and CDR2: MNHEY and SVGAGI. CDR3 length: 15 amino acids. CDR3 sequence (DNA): TGTGCCAGCAGTTACACTAGCGGGAGATTCCGGGAGCTGTTTTTT. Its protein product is CASSYTSGRFRELFF.

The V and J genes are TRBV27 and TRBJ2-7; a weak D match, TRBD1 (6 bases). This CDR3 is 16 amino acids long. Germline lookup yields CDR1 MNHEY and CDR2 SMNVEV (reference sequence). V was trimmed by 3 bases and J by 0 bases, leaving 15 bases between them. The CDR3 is CASSFGPGHSSYEQYF. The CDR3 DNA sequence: TGTGCCAGCAGTTTTGGACCGGGACATAGCTCCTACGAGCAGTACTTC.

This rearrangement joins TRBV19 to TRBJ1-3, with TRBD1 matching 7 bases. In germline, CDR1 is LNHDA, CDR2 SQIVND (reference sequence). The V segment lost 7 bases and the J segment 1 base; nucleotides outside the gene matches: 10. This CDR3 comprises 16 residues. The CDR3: CASNRGQPFSGNTIYF. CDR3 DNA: TGTGCCAGTAATAGGGGACAGCCATTTTCTGGAAACACCATATATTTT.

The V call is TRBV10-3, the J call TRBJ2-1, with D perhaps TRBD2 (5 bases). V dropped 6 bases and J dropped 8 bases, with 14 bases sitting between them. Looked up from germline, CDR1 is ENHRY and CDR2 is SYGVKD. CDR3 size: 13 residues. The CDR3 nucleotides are TGTGCCATCAGGAAATTAACTAGTGATGAGCAGTTCTTC. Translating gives CAIRKLTSDEQFF.

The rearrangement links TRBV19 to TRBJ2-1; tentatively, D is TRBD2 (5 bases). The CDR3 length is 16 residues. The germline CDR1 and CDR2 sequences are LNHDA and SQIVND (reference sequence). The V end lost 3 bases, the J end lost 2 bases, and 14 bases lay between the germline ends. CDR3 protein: CASSIILASTYNEQFF. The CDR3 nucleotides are TGTGCCAGTAGTATTATCCTAGCTTCCACCTACAATGAGCAGTTCTTC.

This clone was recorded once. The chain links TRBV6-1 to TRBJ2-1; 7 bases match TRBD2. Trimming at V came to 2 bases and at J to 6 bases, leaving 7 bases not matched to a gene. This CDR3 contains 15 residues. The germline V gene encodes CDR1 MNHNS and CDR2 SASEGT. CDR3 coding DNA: TGTGCCAGCAGTGAACTTGCGGGAGTTTCCAATGAGCAGTTCTTC. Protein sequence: CASSELAGVSNEQFF.

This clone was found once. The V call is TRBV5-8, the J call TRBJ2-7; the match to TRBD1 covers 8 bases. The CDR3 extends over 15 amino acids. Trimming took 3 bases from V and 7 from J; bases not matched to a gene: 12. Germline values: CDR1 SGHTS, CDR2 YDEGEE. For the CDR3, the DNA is TGTGCCAGCAGCTCCCGGGGGACAGGAGGTCGAGAGCAGTACTTC. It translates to CASSSRGTGGREQYF.

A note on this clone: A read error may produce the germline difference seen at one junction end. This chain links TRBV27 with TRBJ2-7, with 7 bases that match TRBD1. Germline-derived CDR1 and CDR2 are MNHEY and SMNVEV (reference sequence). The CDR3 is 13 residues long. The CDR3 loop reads CSSSGDRDYEQYF. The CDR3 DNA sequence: TGCTCCTCCTCCGGGGACAGAGACTACGAGCAGTACTTC.

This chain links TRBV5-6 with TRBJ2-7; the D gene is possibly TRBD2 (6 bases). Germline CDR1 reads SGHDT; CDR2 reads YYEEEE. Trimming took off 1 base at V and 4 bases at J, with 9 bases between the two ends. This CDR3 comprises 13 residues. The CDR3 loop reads CASSLNGRYEQYF. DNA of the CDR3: TGTGCCAGCAGCTTGAACGGGAGATACGAGCAGTACTTC.

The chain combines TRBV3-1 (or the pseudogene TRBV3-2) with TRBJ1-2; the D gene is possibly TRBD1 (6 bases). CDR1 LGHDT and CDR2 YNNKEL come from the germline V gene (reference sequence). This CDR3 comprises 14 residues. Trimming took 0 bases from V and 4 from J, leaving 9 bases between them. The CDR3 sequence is CASSQDAGVYGYTF. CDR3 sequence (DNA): TGTGCCAGCAGCCAAGACGCAGGGGTCTATGGCTACACCTTC.

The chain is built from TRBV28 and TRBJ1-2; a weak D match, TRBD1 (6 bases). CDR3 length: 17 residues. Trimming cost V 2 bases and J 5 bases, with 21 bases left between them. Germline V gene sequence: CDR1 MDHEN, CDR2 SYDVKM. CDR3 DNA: TGTGCCAGCAGTTTAGCAGCGGGGGCACAGTTTGCATATGGCTACACCTTC. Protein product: CASSLAAGAQFAYGYTF.

The CDR3 is CASSQGRGGLRNEQFF. The CDR3, as DNA: TGCGCCAGCAGCCAAGGAAGGGGGGGTTTGCGTAATGAGCAGTTCTTC. This sequence joins TRBV4-1 and TRBJ2-1; D possibly corresponds to TRBD2 (7 bases). V lost 1 base and J lost 7, with 17 bases in between. The CDR3 covers 16 residues. Germline-derived CDR1 and CDR2 are MGHRA and YSYEKL.

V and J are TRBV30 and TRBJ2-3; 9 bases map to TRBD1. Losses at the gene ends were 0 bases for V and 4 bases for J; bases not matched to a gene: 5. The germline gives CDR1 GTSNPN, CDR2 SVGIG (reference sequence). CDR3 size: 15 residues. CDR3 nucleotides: TGTGCCTGGAGTGTATTGGGACAGGGTGCAGATACGCAGTATTTT. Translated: CAWSVLGQGADTQYF. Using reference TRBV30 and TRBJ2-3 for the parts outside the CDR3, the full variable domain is SQTIHQWPATLVQPVGSPLSLECTVEGTSNPNLYWYRQAAGRGLQLLFYSVGIGQISSEVPQNLSASRPQDRQFILSSKKLLLSDSGFYLCAWSVLGQGADTQYFGPGTRLTVL.

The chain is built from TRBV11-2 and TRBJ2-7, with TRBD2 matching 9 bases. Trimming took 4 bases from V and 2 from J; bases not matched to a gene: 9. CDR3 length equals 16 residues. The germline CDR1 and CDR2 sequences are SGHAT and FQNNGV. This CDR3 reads CASSSSRLAGPYEQYF. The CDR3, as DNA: TGTGCCAGCAGCTCTTCCCGGCTAGCGGGGCCCTACGAGCAGTACTTC.

The CDR3 coding sequence is TGTGCCAGCACTATGGACAGGGCCAATGAGCAGTTCTTC. The encoded protein is CASTMDRANEQFF. The chain joins TRBV3-1 (or the pseudogene TRBV3-2) to TRBJ2-1; 8 bases line up with TRBD1. Trimming cost V 7 bases and J 6 bases; bases outside gene matches: 5. The CDR3 has 13 residues. The germline gives CDR1 LGHDT, CDR2 YNNKEL (reference sequence).

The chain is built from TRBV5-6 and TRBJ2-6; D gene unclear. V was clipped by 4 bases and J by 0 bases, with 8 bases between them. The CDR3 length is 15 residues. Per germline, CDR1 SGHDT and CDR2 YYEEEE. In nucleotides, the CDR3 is TGTGCCAGCAGCGTACACAGCTCTGGGGCCAACGTCCTGACTTTC. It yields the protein CASSVHSSGANVLTF.

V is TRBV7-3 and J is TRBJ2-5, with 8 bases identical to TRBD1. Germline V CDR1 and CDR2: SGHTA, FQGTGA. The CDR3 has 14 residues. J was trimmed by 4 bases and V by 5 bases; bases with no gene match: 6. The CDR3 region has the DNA TGTGCCAGCAGCCCCACCGGACAGGGAGAGACCCAGTACTTC. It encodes CASSPTGQGETQYF.

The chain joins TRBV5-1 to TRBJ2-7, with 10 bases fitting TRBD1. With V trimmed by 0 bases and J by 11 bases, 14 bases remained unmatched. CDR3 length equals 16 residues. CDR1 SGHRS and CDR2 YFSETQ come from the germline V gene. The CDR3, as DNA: TGCGCCAGCAGCTTGGGTAGTACGACGACAGGGGGCGGGGAGTACTTC. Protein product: CASSLGSTTTGGGEYF.

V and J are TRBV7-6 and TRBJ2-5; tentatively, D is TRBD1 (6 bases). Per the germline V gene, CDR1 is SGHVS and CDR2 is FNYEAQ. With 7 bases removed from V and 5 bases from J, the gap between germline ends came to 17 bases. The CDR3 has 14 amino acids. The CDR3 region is CASTYLQGRETQYF. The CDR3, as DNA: TGTGCCAGCACCTACCTCCAGGGGCGGGAGACCCAGTACTTC. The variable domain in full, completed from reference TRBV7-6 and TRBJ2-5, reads GAGVSQSPRYKVTKRGQDVALRCDPISGHVSLYWYRQALGQGPEFLTYFNYEAQQDKSGLPNDRFSAERPEGSISTLTIQRTEQRDSAMYRCASTYLQGRETQYFGPGTRLLVL.

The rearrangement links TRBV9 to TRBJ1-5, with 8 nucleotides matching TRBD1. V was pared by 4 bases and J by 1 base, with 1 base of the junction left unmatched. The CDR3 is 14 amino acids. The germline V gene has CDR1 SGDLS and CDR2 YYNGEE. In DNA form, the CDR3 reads TGTGCCAGCAGCCGGACAGGGAGCAATCAGCCCCAGCATTTT. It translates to CASSRTGSNQPQHF.

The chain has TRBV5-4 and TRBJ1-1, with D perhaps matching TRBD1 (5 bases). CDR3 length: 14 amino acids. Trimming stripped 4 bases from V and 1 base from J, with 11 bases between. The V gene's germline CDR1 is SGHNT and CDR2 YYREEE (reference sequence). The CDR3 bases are TGTGCCAGCAGCAAGGAGGGGAGGAACACTGAAGCTTTCTTT. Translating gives CASSKEGRNTEAFF.

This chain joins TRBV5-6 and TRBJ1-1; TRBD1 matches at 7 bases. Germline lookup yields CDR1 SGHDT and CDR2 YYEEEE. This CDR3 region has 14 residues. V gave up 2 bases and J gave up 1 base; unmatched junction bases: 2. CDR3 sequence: CASSFRGKNTEAFF. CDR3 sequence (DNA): TGTGCCAGCAGCTTCAGGGGGAAGAACACTGAAGCTTTCTTT.

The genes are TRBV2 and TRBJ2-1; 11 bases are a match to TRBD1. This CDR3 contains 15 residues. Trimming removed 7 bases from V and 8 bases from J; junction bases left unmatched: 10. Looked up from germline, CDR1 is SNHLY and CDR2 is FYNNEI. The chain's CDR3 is CASKSDRGRFDEQFF. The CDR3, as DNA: TGTGCCAGCAAATCGGACAGGGGGCGTTTCGATGAGCAGTTCTTC. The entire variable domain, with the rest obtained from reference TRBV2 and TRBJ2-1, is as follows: EPEVTQTPSHQVTQMGQEVILRCVPISNHLYFYWYRQILGQKVEFLVSFYNNEISEKSEIFDDQFSVERPDGSNFTLKIRSTKLEDSAMYFCASKSDRGRFDEQFFGPGTRLTVL.

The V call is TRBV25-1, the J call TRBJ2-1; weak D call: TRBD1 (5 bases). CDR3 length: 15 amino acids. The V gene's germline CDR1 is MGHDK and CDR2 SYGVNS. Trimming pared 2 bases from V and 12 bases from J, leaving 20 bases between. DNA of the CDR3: TGTGCCAGCAGTGAAGAAGTAGTTCCAATAAGGGGGCAGTTCTTC. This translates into CASSEEVVPIRGQFF.

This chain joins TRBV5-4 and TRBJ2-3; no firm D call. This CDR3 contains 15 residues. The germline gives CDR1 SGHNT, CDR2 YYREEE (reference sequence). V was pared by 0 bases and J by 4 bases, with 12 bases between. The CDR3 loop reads CASSLGGNSADTQYF. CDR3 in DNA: TGTGCCAGCAGCTTGGGAGGTAATAGTGCAGATACGCAGTATTTT.

For the CDR3, the DNA is TGTGCCAGTAGCGGCAGGGGGCTTAACACCGGGGAGCTGTTTTTT. As protein: CASSGRGLNTGELFF. The chain combines TRBV19 with TRBJ2-2; 8 bases are a match to TRBD1. With V trimmed by 6 bases and J by 2 bases, 5 bases remained unmatched. Germline-derived CDR1 and CDR2 are LNHDA and SQIVND (reference sequence). The CDR3 is 15 amino acids.

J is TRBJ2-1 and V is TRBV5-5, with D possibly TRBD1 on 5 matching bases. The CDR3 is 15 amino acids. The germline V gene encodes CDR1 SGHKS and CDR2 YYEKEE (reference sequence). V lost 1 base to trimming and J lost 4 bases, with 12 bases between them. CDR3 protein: CASSLTSGLYNEQFF. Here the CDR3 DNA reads TGTGCCAGCAGCTTGACCTCAGGGCTTTACAATGAGCAGTTCTTC.

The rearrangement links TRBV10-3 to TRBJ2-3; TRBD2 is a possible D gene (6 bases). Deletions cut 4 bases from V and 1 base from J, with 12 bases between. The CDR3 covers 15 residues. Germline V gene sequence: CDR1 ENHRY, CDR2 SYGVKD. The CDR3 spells CAISAPQRGTDTQYF. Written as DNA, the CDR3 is TGTGCCATCAGTGCCCCTCAGCGGGGCACAGATACGCAGTATTTT.

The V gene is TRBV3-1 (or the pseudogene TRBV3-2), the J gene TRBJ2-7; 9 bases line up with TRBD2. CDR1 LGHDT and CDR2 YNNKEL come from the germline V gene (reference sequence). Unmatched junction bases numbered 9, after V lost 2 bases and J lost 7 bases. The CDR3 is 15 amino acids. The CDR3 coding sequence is TGTGCCAGCAGCCAACATTCTAGCGGGACTGGGGAGCAGTACTTC. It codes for CASSQHSSGTGEQYF.

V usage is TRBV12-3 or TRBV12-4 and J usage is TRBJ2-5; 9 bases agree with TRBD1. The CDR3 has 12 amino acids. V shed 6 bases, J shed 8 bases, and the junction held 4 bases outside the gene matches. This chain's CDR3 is CASRPGQGTQYF. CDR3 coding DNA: TGTGCCAGCAGGCCGGGACAGGGTACCCAGTACTTC.